Presented here are 30 T cell receptor beta chains from one specimen sequenced in a study of cytotoxic CD8 clonotypes in ibrutinib-treated CLL. Produced via immunoSEQ multiplex PCR; TCRdb's table is partial and in-frame only. The sample comprises 150,000 to 200,000 clones, 70% to 85% of which are singletons, and roughly 2% rests with the top ten. Sequencing was performed on PBMCs, taken after 12 months of ibrutinib treatment. Source of these receptors: a human donor with chronic lymphocytic leukemia.

The J gene is TRBJ1-5, the V gene TRBV28; weak D call: TRBD1 (5 bases). The CDR3 runs 16 residues. Trimming took off 5 bases at V and 0 bases at J, with 14 bases between the two ends. The V gene's germline CDR1 is MDHEN and CDR2 SYDVKM. DNA of the CDR3: TGTGCCAGCAGTCCATCGACAGCTTATAGCAATCAGCCCCAGCATTTT. Its translation: CASSPSTAYSNQPQHF.

This chain connects TRBV28 to TRBJ1-2; D possibly corresponds to TRBD1 (5 bases). V lost 5 bases to trimming and J lost 8 bases, with 12 bases between them. The germline V gene has CDR1 MDHEN and CDR2 SYDVKM. The CDR3 runs 12 residues. For the CDR3, the DNA is TGTGCCAGCAGTCCCAGGCGGGGGGGCTACACCTTC. Amino acid sequence: CASSPRRGGYTF.

The genes are TRBV28 and TRBJ2-5; D possibly corresponds to TRBD2 (6 bases). Germline assignment: CDR1 MDHEN and CDR2 SYDVKM. V was pared by 3 bases and J by 5 bases, with 13 bases between. This CDR3 is 14 amino acids long. In DNA, the CDR3 is TGTGCCAGCAGTTTGTCAGGAGGGTCTGAGACCCAGTACTTC. This codes for CASSLSGGSETQYF.

J is TRBJ1-1 and V is TRBV28; D might be TRBD1 (6 bases). Per germline, CDR1 MDHEN and CDR2 SYDVKM. The CDR3 length is 14 residues. V dropped 6 bases and J dropped 0 bases, with 11 bases sitting between them. The CDR3 bases are TGTGCCAGCAGGACACAGGGAGTGAACACTGAAGCTTTCTTT. Protein: CASRTQGVNTEAFF.

The chain links TRBV28 to TRBJ2-7; no definite D call. V was cut by 2 bases and J by 4 bases, with 9 bases left in between. The CDR3 covers 13 residues. The germline V gene has CDR1 MDHEN and CDR2 SYDVKM. CDR3 protein: CASSLLLLYEQYF. CDR3 coding DNA: TGTGCCAGCAGTTTACTTCTTCTGTACGAGCAGTACTTC.

V is TRBV6-5 and J is TRBJ2-4; D is perhaps TRBD1 (5 bases). Per the germline V gene, CDR1 is MNHEY and CDR2 is SVGAGI. The CDR3 covers 13 residues. V was pared by 5 bases and J by 9 bases, with 14 bases between. The CDR3 nucleotides are TGTGCCAGCAGTCCCGGCTCAAGGGGCATTCAGTACTTC. Amino acids: CASSPGSRGIQYF.

The V gene is TRBV28, the J gene TRBJ2-7; the D is unclear. Germline V CDR1 and CDR2: MDHEN, SYDVKM. The CDR3 is made up of 16 amino acids. Trimming stripped 3 bases from V and 0 bases from J, with 15 bases between. CDR3 bases: TGTGCCAGCAGTTTTCAGTACAGTTCCTTCTCCTACGAGCAGTACTTC. Protein: CASSFQYSSFSYEQYF. Filled out from reference TRBV28 and TRBJ2-7, the complete variable domain reads DVKVTQSSRYLVKRTGEKVFLECVQDMDHENMFWYRQDPGLGLRLIYFSYDVKMKEKGDIPEGYSVSREKKERFSLILESASTNQTSMYLCASSFQYSSFSYEQYFGPGTRLTVT.

This clone was seen only once. Other nucleotide sequences from this sample produce the same CDR3. The rearrangement joins TRBV19 to TRBJ1-2; D is unresolved. The CDR3 contains 13 residues. The V gene lost 0 bases and the J gene lost 2 bases, with 4 bases spanning the gap. The V gene's germline CDR1 is LNHDA and CDR2 SQIVND (reference sequence). The CDR3 reads CASSIDRNYGYTF. The CDR3 nucleotides are TGTGCCAGTAGTATAGACAGAAACTATGGCTACACCTTC. Variable domain in full (rest from reference TRBV19 and TRBJ1-2): DGGITQSPKYLFRKEGQNVTLSCEQNLNHDAMYWYRQDPGQGLRLIYYSQIVNDFQKGDIAEGYSVSREKKESFPLTVTSAQKNPTAFYLCASSIDRNYGYTFGSGTRLTVV.

The chain is built from TRBV7-9 and TRBJ2-7, with D possibly matching TRBD2 (5 bases). The V end lost 1 base, the J end lost 3 bases, and 7 bases lay between the germline ends. CDR3 length: 13 amino acids. Germline V lookup: CDR1 SEHNR, CDR2 FQNEAQ (reference sequence). The CDR3 spells CASSLGRLYEQYF. In DNA form, the CDR3 reads TGTGCCAGCAGCTTAGGGAGGCTCTACGAGCAGTACTTC.

The chain has TRBV19 and TRBJ2-5; 8 bases are shared with TRBD2. V dropped 9 bases and J dropped 4; count of bases not matched to a gene: 10. The CDR3 totals 14 residues. Germline-derived CDR1 and CDR2 are LNHDA and SQIVND (reference sequence). The CDR3 region has the DNA TGTGCCAGCAGCCCCGGGGGGGCACGAGAGACCCAGTACTTC. It yields the protein CASSPGGARETQYF.

The count of this clone is one. V usage is TRBV5-4 and J usage is TRBJ1-6; a possible D gene is TRBD1 (6 bases). V was pared by 4 bases and J by 6 bases, with 23 bases between. This CDR3 spans 18 amino acids. Germline lookup yields CDR1 SGHNT and CDR2 YYREEE (reference sequence). In nucleotides, the CDR3 is TGTGCCAGCAGCCGTCCGGGACAATCCTCCAGGGGTAATTCACCCCTCCACTTT. This translates into CASSRPGQSSRGNSPLHF.

This clone was seen only once. The chain is built from TRBV7-8 and TRBJ2-3, with TRBD2 matching 9 bases. From germline, CDR1 is SGHVS and CDR2 FQNEAQ. The CDR3 length is 17 residues. V was clipped by 5 bases and J by 6 bases; unmatched bases: 15. This CDR3 is CASSPLLLTSGSDTQYF. CDR3 nucleotide sequence: TGTGCCAGCAGCCCCCTGCTTTTGACTAGCGGAAGCGATACGCAGTATTTT.

This clone came up once. The genes are TRBV29-1 and TRBJ1-2; 9 nucleotides align to TRBD1. The ends lost 7 bases at V and 8 bases at J; junction bases unmatched: 11. CDR1 and CDR2 from the germline V gene are SQVTM and ANQGSEA. CDR3 length: 13 amino acids. The CDR3 DNA reads TGCAGCGCGCAGGGACAGGGAAATCACGGCTACACCTTC. Translation: CSAQGQGNHGYTF.

This clone has at least ten counts. V is TRBV10-1 and J is TRBJ1-5; a weak D match, TRBD1 (5 bases). The germline CDR1 and CDR2 sequences are WNHNN and SYGVQD (reference sequence). The CDR3 consists of 13 residues. Trimming removed 3 bases at V and 7 bases at J, with 10 bases between. The chain's CDR3 is CASSEAGRQPQHF. The CDR3 DNA reads as TGCGCCAGCAGTGAAGCAGGGAGGCAGCCCCAGCATTTT.

CDR3 sequence: CASSLKGASHEQYF. Written as DNA, the CDR3 is TGTGCCAGCAGCTTGAAGGGGGCGTCCCACGAGCAGTACTTC. V is TRBV5-6 and J is TRBJ2-7, with 7 bases fitting TRBD1. CDR1 and CDR2 (germline): SGHDT, YYEEEE. The CDR3 is 14 residues long. The V and J ends lost 1 base and 5 bases, in that order; junction bases with no gene match: 6.

The chain employs TRBV7-9 and TRBJ2-4, with 8 bases aligning to TRBD2. Germline CDR1 reads SEHNR; CDR2 reads FQNEAQ (reference sequence). Trimming cost V 2 bases and J 2 bases; bases outside gene matches: 8. The CDR3 sequence is 17 residues long. The CDR3 is CASSLSGLAGPKNIQYF. The CDR3 DNA reads as TGTGCCAGCAGCTTATCTGGTCTAGCGGGCCCCAAAAACATTCAGTACTTC.

The J gene is TRBJ2-7, the V gene TRBV14, with unresolved D. There are 12 residues in the CDR3. The ends were cut back, 6 bases at V and 2 bases at J, with 8 bases in the middle. Germline V gene lookup returns CDR1 SGHDN and CDR2 FVKESK. CDR3 DNA: TGTGCCAGCAGTGGCCTAACCTACGAGCAGTACTTC. Translation: CASSGLTYEQYF.

The chain carries TRBV14 and TRBJ2-7; D is ambiguous. There are 13 residues in the CDR3. The germline V and J ends were trimmed by 0 bases and 6 bases, with 9 bases remaining between them. Germline values: CDR1 SGHDN, CDR2 FVKESK. CDR3 sequence (DNA): TGTGCCAGCAGCCAAGACCAGGCTAGCGAGCAGTACTTC. Protein sequence: CASSQDQASEQYF.

This clone has a handful of counts. The chain joins TRBV5-1 to TRBJ2-7; D could derive from TRBD1 or TRBD2 (6 bases each). This CDR3 comprises 13 residues. Trimming took off 3 bases at V and 6 bases at J, with 13 bases between the two ends. CDR1 SGHRS and CDR2 YFSETQ come from the germline V gene. CDR3 loop: CASSWGASVEQYF. The CDR3 DNA is TGCGCCAGCAGCTGGGGGGCTAGCGTCGAGCAGTACTTC.

The rearrangement links TRBV15 to TRBJ1-4, with 8 bases identical to TRBD1. V gave up 1 base and J gave up 1 base; unmatched junction bases: 8. This CDR3 is 18 amino acids long. Germline CDR1 is LNHNV and CDR2 is YYDKDF (reference sequence). In nucleotides, the CDR3 is TGTGCCACCAGCAGAGGGAGGGGGACAGGAGAAACTAATGAAAAACTGTTTTTT. Its protein product is CATSRGRGTGETNEKLFF.

J is TRBJ2-1 and V is TRBV19, with D perhaps given as TRBD1 or TRBD2 (6 bases each). Germline CDR1 is LNHDA and CDR2 is SQIVND (reference sequence). The CDR3 consists of 14 residues. Trimming took 1 base from V and 5 from J, leaving 9 bases between them. Here the CDR3 reads CASSIGGADNEQFF. For the CDR3, the DNA is TGTGCCAGTAGTATAGGGGGGGCCGACAATGAGCAGTTCTTC.

The chain uses TRBV6-1 and TRBJ2-1, with TRBD1 matching over 11 bases. V dropped 6 bases and J dropped 7; count of bases not matched to a gene: 11. The CDR3 length is 16 residues. Germline CDR1 MNHNS, CDR2 SASEGT. The CDR3 is CASSERTGGFSNEQFF. The CDR3 region has the DNA TGTGCCAGCAGCGAAAGGACAGGGGGCTTCTCGAATGAGCAGTTCTTC.

The rearrangement uses TRBV7-4 and TRBJ1-4; D gene uncertain. From germline, CDR1 is SGHVT and CDR2 SQSDAQ. The CDR3 has 12 amino acids. Trimming left V 5 bases short and J 14 bases short, with 15 bases between. This CDR3 is CASSDKMGYLFF. CDR3 nucleotide sequence: TGTGCCAGCAGCGACAAAATGGGATATCTGTTTTTT.

The genes are TRBV4-1 and TRBJ2-1; D possibly uses TRBD1 or TRBD2 (5 bases each). Looked up from germline, CDR1 is MGHRA and CDR2 is YSYEKL. The CDR3 is 15 residues long. V lost 8 bases to trimming and J lost 0 bases, with 14 bases between them. CDR3: CASSGGFSSYNEQFF. The CDR3 DNA reads TGCGCCAGCTCTGGGGGATTTTCCTCCTACAATGAGCAGTTCTTC.

This chain uses TRBV7-2 with TRBJ1-1; no reliable D call. The V end lost 1 base, the J end lost 2 bases, and 11 bases lay between the germline ends. This CDR3 is 15 amino acids long. Germline V lookup: CDR1 SGHTA, CDR2 FQGNSA. In DNA, the CDR3 is TGTGCCAGCAGCTTAGATCCCCCGGGAAACACTGAAGCTTTCTTT. It translates to CASSLDPPGNTEAFF.

The V call is TRBV7-2, the J call TRBJ2-7, with 8 nucleotides matching TRBD2. CDR1 SGHTA and CDR2 FQGNSA come from the germline V gene. The CDR3 loop spans 14 amino acids. V gave up 5 bases and J gave up 4 bases; unmatched junction bases: 7. This CDR3 is CASSTGTRGYEQYF. CDR3 in DNA: TGTGCCAGCAGCACAGGGACTAGAGGTTACGAGCAGTACTTC.

The chain uses TRBV11-2 and TRBJ2-2; no clear D. This CDR3 comprises 13 residues. Trimming shortened V by 1 base and J by 5 bases, and 5 bases separated the two germline ends. The germline V gene encodes CDR1 SGHAT and CDR2 FQNNGV. The CDR3 is CASSLAQTGELFF. The CDR3 DNA reads TGTGCCAGCAGCTTAGCACAGACCGGGGAGCTGTTTTTT.

The rearrangement links TRBV7-9 to TRBJ2-3; 8 bases are shared with TRBD1. The CDR3 sequence is 14 residues long. The V segment lost 5 bases and the J segment 4 bases; nucleotides outside the gene matches: 5. Germline V gives CDR1 SEHNR, CDR2 FQNEAQ (reference sequence). CDR3 residues: CASSPGQAADTQYF. The CDR3 DNA is TGTGCCAGCAGCCCGGGACAGGCCGCAGATACGCAGTATTTT.

The chain has TRBV7-2 and TRBJ2-4; D is undetermined. CDR3 size: 15 residues. Germline CDR1 is SGHTA and CDR2 is FQGNSA. V was trimmed by 2 bases and J by 5 bases, leaving 13 bases between them. The CDR3 sequence is CASSLQWAPENIQYF. DNA for the CDR3: TGTGCCAGCAGCTTACAGTGGGCGCCTGAAAACATTCAGTACTTC.

The V call is TRBV5-1, the J call TRBJ1-1; no clear D gene. This CDR3 comprises 13 residues. The V gene lost 0 bases and the J gene lost 7 bases, with 10 bases spanning the gap. Germline assignment: CDR1 SGHRS and CDR2 YFSETQ. The CDR3 reads CASSLGRSNEAFF. In DNA form, the CDR3 reads TGCGCCAGCAGCTTGGGGAGGTCCAATGAAGCTTTCTTT.